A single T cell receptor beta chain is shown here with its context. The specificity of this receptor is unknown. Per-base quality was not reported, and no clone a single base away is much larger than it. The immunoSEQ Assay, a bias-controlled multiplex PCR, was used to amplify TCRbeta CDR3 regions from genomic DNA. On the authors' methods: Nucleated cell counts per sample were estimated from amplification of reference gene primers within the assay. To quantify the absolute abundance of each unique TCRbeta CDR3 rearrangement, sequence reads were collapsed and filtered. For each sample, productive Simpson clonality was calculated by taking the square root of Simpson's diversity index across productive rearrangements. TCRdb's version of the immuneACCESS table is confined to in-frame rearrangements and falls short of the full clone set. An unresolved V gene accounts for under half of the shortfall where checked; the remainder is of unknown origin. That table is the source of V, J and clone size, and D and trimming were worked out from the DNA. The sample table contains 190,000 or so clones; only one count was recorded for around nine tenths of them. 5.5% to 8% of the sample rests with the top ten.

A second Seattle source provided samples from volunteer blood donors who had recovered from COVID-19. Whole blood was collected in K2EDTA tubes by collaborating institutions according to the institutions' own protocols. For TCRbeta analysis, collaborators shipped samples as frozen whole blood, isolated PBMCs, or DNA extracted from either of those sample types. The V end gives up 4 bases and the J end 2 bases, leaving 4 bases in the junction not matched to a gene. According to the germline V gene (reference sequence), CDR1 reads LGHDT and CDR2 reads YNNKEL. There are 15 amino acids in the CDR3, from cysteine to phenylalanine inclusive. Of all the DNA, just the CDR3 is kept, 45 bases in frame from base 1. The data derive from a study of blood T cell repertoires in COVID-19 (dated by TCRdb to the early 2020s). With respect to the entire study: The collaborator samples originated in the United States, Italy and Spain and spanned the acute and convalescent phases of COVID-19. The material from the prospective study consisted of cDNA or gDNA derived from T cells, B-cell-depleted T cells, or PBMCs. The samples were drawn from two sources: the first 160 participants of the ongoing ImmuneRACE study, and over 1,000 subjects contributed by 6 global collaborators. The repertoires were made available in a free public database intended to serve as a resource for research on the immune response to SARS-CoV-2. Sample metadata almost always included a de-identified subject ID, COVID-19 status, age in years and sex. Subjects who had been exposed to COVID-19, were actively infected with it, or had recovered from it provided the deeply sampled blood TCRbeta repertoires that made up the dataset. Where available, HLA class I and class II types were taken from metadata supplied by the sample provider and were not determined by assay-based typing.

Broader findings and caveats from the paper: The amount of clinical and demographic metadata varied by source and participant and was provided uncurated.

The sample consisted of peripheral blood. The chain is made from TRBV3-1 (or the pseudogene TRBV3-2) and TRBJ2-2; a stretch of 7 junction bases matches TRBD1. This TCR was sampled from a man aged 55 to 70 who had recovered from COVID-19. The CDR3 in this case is CASSLGTVNTGELFF. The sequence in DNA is TGTGCCAGCAGCCTGGGGACAGTAAACACCGGGGAGCTGTTTTTT.